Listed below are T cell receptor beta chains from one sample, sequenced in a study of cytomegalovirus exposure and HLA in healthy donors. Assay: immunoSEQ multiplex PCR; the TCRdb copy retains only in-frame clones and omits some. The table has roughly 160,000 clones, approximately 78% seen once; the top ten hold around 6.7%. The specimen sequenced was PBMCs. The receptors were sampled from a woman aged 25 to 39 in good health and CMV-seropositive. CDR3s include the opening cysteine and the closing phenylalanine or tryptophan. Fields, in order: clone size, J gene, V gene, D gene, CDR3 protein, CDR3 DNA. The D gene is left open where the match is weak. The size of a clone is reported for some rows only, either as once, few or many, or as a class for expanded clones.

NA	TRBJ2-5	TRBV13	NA	CASSLGWARGTQYF	TGTGCCAGCAGCTTAGGGTGGGCTAGGGGGACCCAGTACTTC
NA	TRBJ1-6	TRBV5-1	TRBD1	CASSLLTGGSPLHF	TGCGCCAGCAGCTTGCTCACAGGGGGCTCACCCCTCCACTTT
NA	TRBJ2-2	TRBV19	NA	CASSVRGANTGELFF	TGTGCCAGTAGTGTCAGGGGGGCGAACACCGGGGAGCTGTTTTTT
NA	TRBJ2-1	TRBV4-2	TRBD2	CASSQDGAGAYNEQFF	TGTGCCAGCAGCCAAGATGGAGCGGGGGCATACAATGAGCAGTTCTTC
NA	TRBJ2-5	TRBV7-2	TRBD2	CASGLAGGLGTQYF	TGTGCCAGCGGATTAGCGGGGGGGCTAGGGACCCAGTACTTC
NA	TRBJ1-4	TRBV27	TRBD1	CASRSGQGGSTNEKLFF	TGTGCCAGCAGATCGGGACAGGGTGGATCGACTAATGAAAAACTGTTTTTT
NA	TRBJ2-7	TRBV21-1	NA	CASSKVGTCPGEQYF	TGTGCCAGCAGCAAAGTGGGGACTTGTCCAGGCGAGCAGTACTTC
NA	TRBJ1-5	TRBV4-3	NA	CASSQRQEYQPQHF	TGCGCCAGCAGCCAACGACAGGAGTATCAGCCCCAGCATTTT
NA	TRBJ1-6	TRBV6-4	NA	CASSTTYNSPLHF	TGTGCCAGCAGCACTACGTATAATTCACCCCTCCACTTT
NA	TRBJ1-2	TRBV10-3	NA	CAMASQVHYGYTF	TGTGCCATGGCGTCTCAGGTGCATTATGGCTACACCTTC
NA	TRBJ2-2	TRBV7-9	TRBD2	CASSPQGGGASGELFF	TGTGCCAGCAGCCCCCAGGGCGGGGGGGCCTCCGGGGAGCTGTTTTTT
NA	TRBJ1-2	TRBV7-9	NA	CSSSLDSGNGYTF	TGTTCCAGCAGCTTAGACAGCGGGAATGGCTACACCTTC
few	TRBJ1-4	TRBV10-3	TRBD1	CAISPNSTGPNEKLFF	TGTGCCATCAGTCCGAACTCGACAGGGCCTAATGAAAAACTGTTTTTT
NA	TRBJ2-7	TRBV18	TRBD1	CASSPPDRGSYEQYF	TGTGCCAGCTCACCACCGGACAGGGGATCCTACGAGCAGTACTTC
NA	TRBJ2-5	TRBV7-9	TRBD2	CASSPQPGGGETQYF	TGTGCCAGCAGCCCCCAGCCGGGGGGAGGAGAGACCCAGTACTTC
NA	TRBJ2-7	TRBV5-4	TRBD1	CASSLDRGNYEQYF	TGTGCCAGCAGCTTGGACAGGGGGAACTACGAGCAGTACTTC
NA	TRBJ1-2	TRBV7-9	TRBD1	CASSWTGGYYGYTF	TGTGCCAGCTCCTGGACAGGGGGCTACTATGGCTACACCTTC
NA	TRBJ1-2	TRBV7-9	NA	CASSSQGYTF	TGTGCCAGCAGCTCACAAGGCTACACCTTC
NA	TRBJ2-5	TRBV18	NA	CASSPRDSEETQYF	TGTGCCAGCTCACCCCGGGACTCTGAAGAGACCCAGTACTTC
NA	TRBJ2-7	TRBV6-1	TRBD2	CASSAYPGLAGARSYEQYF	TGTGCCAGCAGTGCGTATCCGGGACTAGCGGGGGCCCGCTCCTACGAGCAGTACTTC
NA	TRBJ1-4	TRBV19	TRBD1	CASSPRTGVNEKLFF	TGTGCCAGTAGTCCTCGGACAGGGGTTAATGAAAAACTGTTTTTT
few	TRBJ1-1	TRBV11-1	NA	CASSFGQLTNTEAFF	TGTGCCAGCAGCTTCGGACAGCTAACGAACACTGAAGCTTTCTTT
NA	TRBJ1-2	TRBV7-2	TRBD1	CASSLARVDRPYGYTF	TGTGCCAGCAGCTTAGCGAGGGTGGACAGGCCTTATGGCTACACCTTC
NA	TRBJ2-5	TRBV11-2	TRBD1	CASSYGQGGSETQYF	TGTGCCAGCAGCTATGGACAGGGCGGATCGGAGACCCAGTACTTC
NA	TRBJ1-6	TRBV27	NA	CASSFDRRSSYNSPLHF	TGTGCCAGCAGTTTCGACAGGCGAAGCTCCTATAATTCACCCCTCCACTTT
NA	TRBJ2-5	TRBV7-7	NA	CASSSSRGAGTQYF	TGTGCCAGCAGCTCTTCCAGGGGCGCAGGGACCCAGTACTTC
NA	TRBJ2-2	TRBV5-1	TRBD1	CASSFGTGVAGELFF	TGCGCCAGCAGCTTTGGGACAGGGGTTGCCGGGGAGCTGTTTTTT
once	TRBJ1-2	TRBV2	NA	CASSILDRGGYGYTF	NA
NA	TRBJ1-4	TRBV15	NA	CATSKLQGNEKLFF	TGTGCCACCAGCAAGCTCCAGGGTAATGAAAAACTGTTTTTT
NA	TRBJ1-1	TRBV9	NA	CASSVGGMNTEAFF	TGTGCCAGCAGCGTAGGAGGGATGAACACTGAAGCTTTCTTT
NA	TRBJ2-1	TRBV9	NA	CASSVNRANRGEQFF	TGTGCCAGCAGCGTGAACCGGGCCAATCGGGGTGAGCAGTTCTTC
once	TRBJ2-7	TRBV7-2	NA	CASSLAGFYEQYF	TGTGCCAGCAGCTTAGCGGGCTTCTACGAGCAGTACTTC
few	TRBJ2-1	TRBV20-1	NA	CSASRGGGQFF	TGCAGTGCTAGTAGGGGAGGTGGGCAGTTCTTC
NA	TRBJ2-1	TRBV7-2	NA	CVSSLRLGPNEQFF	TGTGTCAGCAGCTTAAGACTAGGCCCCAATGAGCAGTTCTTC
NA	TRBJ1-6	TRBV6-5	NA	CASSYSTSGRTSPLHF	TGTGCCAGCAGTTACTCCACATCTGGGCGTACCTCACCCCTCCACTTT
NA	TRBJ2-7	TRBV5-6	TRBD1	CASSFLDRGPYEQYF	TGTGCCAGCAGCTTTTTAGACAGGGGGCCGTACGAGCAGTACTTC
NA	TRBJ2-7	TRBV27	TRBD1	CASSLRPGGIYEQYF	TGTGCCAGCAGTTTAAGGCCAGGGGGCATCTACGAGCAGTACTTC
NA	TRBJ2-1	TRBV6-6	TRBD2	CASSYWRGGDNEQFF	TGTGCCAGCAGTTACTGGCGGGGGGGGGACAATGAGCAGTTCTTC
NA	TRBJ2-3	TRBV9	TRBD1	CASSVIGQGYSSLTDTQYF	TGTGCCAGCAGCGTAATCGGACAGGGTTATTCCTCCCTCACAGATACGCAGTATTTT
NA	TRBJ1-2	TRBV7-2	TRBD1	CASSFTTGVHGYTF	TGTGCCAGCAGCTTTACCACAGGGGTGCATGGCTACACCTTC
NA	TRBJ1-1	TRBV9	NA	CASSPGSQPNTEAFF	TGTGCCAGCAGCCCGGGGTCCCAACCGAACACTGAAGCTTTCTTT
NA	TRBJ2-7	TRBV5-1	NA	CASSLGRDEQYF	TGCGCCAGCAGCTTGGGCAGGGACGAGCAGTACTTC
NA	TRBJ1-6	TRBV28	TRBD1	CASRTPGQGKSPLHF	TGTGCCAGCAGGACTCCGGGACAGGGAAAATCACCCCTCCACTTT
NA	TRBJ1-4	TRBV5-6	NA	CASSLRDSPQWEKLFF	TGTGCCAGCAGCTTGCGCGACAGCCCTCAGTGGGAAAAACTGTTTTTT
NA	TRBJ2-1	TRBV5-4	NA	CASSLRGGLYNEQFF	TGTGCCAGCAGCTTGAGGGGGGGCCTCTACAATGAGCAGTTCTTC
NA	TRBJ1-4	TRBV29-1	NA	CSVEGRRSEKLFF	TGCAGCGTTGAAGGTCGGAGGTCTGAAAAACTGTTTTTT
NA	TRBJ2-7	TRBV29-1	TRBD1	CSAGTGSSYEQYF	TGCAGCGCTGGGACAGGGAGTAGTTACGAGCAGTACTTC
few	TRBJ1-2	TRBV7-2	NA	CASSLWTEEPYGYTF	TGTGCCAGCAGCCTATGGACAGAAGAACCCTATGGCTACACCTTC
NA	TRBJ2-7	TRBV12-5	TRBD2	CASGLVLAGGLYEQYF	TGTGCTAGTGGTTTGGTACTAGCGGGGGGGCTTTACGAGCAGTACTTC
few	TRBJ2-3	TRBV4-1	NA	CASSQVVRSTDTQYF	TGCGCCAGCAGCCAAGTCGTCAGAAGCACAGATACGCAGTATTTT
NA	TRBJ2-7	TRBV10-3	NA	CAINDRSSYEQYF	TGTGCCATCAATGACAGGTCTTCCTACGAGCAGTACTTC